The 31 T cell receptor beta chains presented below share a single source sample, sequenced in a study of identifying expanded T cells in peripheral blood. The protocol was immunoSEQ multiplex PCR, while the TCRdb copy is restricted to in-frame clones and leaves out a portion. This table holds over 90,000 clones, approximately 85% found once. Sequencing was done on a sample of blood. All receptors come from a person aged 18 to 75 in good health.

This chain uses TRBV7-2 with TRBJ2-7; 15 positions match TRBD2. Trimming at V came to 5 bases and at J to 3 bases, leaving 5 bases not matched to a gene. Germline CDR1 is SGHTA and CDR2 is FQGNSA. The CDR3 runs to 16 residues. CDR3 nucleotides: TGTGCCAGCAGCCTGGGACTAGCGGGAGGCTACTACGAGCAGTACTTC. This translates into CASSLGLAGGYYEQYF.

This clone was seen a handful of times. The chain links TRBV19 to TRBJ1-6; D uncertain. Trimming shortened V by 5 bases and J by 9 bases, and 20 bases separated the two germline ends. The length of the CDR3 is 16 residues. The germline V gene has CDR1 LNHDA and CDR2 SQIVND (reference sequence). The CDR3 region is CASSARTRPLGSPLHF. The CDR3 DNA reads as TGTGCCAGTAGTGCCCGGACGCGGCCTCTGGGTTCACCCCTCCACTTT.

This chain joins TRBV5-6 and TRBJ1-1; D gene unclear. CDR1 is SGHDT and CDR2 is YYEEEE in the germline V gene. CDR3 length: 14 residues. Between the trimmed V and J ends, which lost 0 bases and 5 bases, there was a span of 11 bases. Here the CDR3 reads CASSLEGPRTEAFF. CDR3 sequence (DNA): TGTGCCAGCAGCTTGGAAGGGCCCAGGACTGAAGCTTTCTTT.

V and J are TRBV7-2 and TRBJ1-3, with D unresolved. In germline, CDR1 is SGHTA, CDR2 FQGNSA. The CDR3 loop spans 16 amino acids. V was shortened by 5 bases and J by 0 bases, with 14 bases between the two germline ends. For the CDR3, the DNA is TGTGCCAGCAGCCCTCGACACAGCGTCTCTGGAAACACCATATATTTT. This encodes CASSPRHSVSGNTIYF.

CDR3 nucleotides: TGCAGCGTTTTGGGACAGGGTAACACTGAAGCTTTCTTT. It codes for CSVLGQGNTEAFF. This sequence joins TRBV29-1 and TRBJ1-1; 9 bases are a match to TRBD1. V gave up 5 bases and J gave up 2 bases; unmatched junction bases: 3. The CDR3 runs to 13 residues. Germline CDR1 and CDR2: SQVTM and ANQGSEA.

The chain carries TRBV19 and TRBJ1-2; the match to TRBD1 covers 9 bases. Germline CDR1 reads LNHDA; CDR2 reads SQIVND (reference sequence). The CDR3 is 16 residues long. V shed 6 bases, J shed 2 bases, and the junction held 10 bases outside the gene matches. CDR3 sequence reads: CASSREGTGPNYGYTF. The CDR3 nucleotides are TGTGCCAGTAGCCGAGAGGGGACAGGGCCGAACTATGGCTACACCTTC.

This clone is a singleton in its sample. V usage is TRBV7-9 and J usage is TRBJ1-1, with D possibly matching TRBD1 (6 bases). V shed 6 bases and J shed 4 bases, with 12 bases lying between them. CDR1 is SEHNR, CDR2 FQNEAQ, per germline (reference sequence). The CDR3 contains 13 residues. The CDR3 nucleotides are TGTGCCAGCAGTCAGAGGGGGTCCACTGAAGCTTTCTTT. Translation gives CASSQRGSTEAFF.

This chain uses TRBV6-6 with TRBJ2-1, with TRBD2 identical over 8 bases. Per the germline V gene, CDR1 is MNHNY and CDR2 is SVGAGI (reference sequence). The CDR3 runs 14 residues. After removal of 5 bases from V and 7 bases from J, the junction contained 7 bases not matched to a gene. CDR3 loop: CASSKPGLENEQFF. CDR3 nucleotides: TGTGCCAGCAGTAAACCGGGACTAGAGAATGAGCAGTTCTTC.

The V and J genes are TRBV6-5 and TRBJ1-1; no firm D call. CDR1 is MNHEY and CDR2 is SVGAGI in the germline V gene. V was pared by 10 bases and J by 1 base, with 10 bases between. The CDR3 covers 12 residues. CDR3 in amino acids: CATVTPNTEAFF. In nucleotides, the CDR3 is TGTGCCACCGTGACCCCGAACACTGAAGCTTTCTTT.

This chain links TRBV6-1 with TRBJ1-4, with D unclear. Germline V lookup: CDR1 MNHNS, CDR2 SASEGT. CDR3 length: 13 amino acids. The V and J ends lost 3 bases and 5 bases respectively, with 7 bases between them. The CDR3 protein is CASSDGQNEKLFF. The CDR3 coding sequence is TGTGCCAGCAGTGATGGGCAAAATGAAAAACTGTTTTTT.

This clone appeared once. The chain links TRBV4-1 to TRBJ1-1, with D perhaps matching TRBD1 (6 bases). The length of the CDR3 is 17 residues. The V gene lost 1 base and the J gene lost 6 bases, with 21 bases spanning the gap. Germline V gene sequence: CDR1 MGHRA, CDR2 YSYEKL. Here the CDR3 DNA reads TGCGCCAGCAGCCAAGTAAGGGGGTCGGGTGTCGGCGCTGAAGCTTTCTTT. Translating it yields CASSQVRGSGVGAEAFF.

The CDR3 here is CASSEEGPNEKLFF. The CDR3 DNA reads as TGTGCCAGCAGTGAGGAGGGCCCTAATGAAAAACTGTTTTTT. The chain links TRBV2 to TRBJ1-4, with D uncertain. Per germline, CDR1 SNHLY and CDR2 FYNNEI. The V end lost 3 bases, the J end lost 3 bases, and 8 bases lay between the germline ends. There are 14 residues in the CDR3.

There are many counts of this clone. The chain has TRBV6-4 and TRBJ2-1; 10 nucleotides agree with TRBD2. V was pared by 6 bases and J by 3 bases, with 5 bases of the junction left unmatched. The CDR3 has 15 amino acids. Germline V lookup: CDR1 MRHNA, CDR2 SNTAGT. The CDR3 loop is CASSTGTSDYNEQFF. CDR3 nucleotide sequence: TGTGCCAGCAGCACCGGGACTAGCGACTACAATGAGCAGTTCTTC.

The CDR3 region has the DNA TGCGCCAGCAGCCAAGATATGTTACGGACCCCCGGAGGCGATGAGCAGTTCTTC. Its translation is CASSQDMLRTPGGDEQFF. The V gene is TRBV4-3, the J gene TRBJ2-1, with D possibly being TRBD2 (5 bases). The ends were cut back, 0 bases at V and 8 bases at J, with 23 bases in the middle. Germline values: CDR1 LGHNA, CDR2 YSLEER. The CDR3 length is 18 residues.

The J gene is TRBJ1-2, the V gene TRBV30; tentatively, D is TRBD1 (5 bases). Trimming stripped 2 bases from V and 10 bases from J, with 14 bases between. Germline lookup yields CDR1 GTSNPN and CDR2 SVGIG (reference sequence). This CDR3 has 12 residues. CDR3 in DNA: TGTGCCTGGAGTACCTCGACAGAACTCTACACCTTC. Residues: CAWSTSTELYTF. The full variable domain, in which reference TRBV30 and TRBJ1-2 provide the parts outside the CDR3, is SQTIHQWPATLVQPVGSPLSLECTVEGTSNPNLYWYRQAAGRGLQLLFYSVGIGQISSEVPQNLSASRPQDRQFILSSKKLLLSDSGFYLCAWSTSTELYTFGSGTRLTVV.

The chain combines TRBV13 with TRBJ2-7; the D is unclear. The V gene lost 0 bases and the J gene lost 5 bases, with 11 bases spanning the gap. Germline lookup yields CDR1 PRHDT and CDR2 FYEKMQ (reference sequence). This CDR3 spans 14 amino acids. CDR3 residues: CASSLGRSSDEQYF. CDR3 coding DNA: TGTGCCAGCAGCTTAGGCCGGTCGAGTGACGAGCAGTACTTC.

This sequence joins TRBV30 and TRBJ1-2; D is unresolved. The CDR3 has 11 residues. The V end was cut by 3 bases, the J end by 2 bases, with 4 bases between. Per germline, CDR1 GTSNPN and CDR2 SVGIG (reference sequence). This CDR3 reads CAWRLNYGYTF. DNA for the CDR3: TGTGCCTGGAGATTAAACTATGGCTACACCTTC.

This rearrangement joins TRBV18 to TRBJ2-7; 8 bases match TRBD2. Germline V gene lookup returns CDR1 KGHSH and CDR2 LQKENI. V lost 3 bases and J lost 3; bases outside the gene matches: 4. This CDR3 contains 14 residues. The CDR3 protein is CASSPEAGVYEQYF. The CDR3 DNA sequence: TGTGCCAGCTCACCTGAAGCGGGGGTCTACGAGCAGTACTTC.

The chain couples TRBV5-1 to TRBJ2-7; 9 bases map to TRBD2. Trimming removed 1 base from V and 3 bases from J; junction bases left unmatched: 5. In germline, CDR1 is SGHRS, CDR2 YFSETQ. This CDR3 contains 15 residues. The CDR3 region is CASSLMVAGVYEQYF. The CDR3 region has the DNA TGCGCCAGCAGCTTGATGGTAGCGGGAGTCTACGAGCAGTACTTC.

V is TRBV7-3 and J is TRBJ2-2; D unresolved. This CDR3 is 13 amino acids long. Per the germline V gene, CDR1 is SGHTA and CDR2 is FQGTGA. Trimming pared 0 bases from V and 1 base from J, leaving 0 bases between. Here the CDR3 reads CASSLTNTGELFF. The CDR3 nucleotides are TGTGCCAGCAGCTTAACGAACACCGGGGAGCTGTTTTTT.

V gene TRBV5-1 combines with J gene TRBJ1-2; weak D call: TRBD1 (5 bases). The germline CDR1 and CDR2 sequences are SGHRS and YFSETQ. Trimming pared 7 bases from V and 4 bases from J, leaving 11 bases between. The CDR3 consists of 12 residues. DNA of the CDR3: TGCGCCAGCTTGGACGGGGGCTATGGCTACACCTTC. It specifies CASLDGGYGYTF.

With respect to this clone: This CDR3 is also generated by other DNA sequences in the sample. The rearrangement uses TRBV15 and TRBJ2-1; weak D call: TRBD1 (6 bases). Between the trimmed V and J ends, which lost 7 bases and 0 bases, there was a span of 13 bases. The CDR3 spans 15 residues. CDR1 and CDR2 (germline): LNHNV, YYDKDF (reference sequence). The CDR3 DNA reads TGTGCCACCAACCTACAGGGTAGCTCCTACAATGAGCAGTTCTTC. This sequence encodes CATNLQGSSYNEQFF.

CDR3 loop: CASSLGRAAYEQYF. DNA of the CDR3: TGCGCCAGCAGCTTGGGGAGAGCAGCCTACGAGCAGTACTTC. The rearrangement joins TRBV5-1 to TRBJ2-7; no reliable D call. Trimming stripped 0 bases from V and 2 bases from J, with 9 bases between. This CDR3 contains 14 residues. Looked up from germline, CDR1 is SGHRS and CDR2 is YFSETQ. The full variable domain, its missing parts supplied by reference TRBV5-1 and TRBJ2-7, is KAGVTQTPRYLIKTRGQQVTLSCSPISGHRSVSWYQQTPGQGLQFLFEYFSETQRNKGNFPGRFSGRQFSNSRSEMNVSTLELGDSALYLCASSLGRAAYEQYFGPGTRLTVT.

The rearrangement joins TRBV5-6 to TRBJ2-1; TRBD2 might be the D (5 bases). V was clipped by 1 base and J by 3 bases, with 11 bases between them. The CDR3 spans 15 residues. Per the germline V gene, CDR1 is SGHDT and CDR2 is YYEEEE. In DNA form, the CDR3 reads TGTGCCAGCAGCTTGTGGGGAGCCTACTACAATGAGCAGTTCTTC. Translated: CASSLWGAYYNEQFF.

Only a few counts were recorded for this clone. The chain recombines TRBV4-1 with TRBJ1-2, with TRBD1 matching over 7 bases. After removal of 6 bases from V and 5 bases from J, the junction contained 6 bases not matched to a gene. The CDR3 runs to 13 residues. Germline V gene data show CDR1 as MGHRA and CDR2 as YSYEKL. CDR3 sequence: CASSPGQAYGYTF. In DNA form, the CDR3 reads TGCGCCAGCAGTCCCGGACAGGCGTATGGCTACACCTTC.

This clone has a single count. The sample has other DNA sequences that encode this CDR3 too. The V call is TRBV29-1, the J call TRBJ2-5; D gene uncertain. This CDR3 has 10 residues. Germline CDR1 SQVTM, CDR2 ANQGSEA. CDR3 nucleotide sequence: TGCAGTGCCAACCAAGAGACCCAGTACTTC. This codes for CSANQETQYF.

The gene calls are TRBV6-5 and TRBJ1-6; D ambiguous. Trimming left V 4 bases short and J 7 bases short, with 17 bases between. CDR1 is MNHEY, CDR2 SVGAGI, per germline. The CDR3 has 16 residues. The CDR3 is CASSSILGVGNSPLHF. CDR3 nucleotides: TGTGCCAGCAGTTCGATCCTCGGGGTGGGGAATTCACCCCTCCACTTT.

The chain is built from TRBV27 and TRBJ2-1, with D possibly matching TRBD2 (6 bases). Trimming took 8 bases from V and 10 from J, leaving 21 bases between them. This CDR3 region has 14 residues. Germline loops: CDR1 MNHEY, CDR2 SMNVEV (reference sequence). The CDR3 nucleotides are TGTGCCAGCTCAAAAAACGGGGGTGTGAGGGAGCAGTTCTTC. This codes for CASSKNGGVREQFF.

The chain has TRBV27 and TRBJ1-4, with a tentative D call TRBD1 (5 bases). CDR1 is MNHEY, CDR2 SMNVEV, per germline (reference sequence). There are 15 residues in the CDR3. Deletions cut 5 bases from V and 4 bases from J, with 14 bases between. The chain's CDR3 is CASSPGTANNEKLFF. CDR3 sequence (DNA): TGTGCCAGCAGTCCTGGGACGGCGAATAATGAAAAACTGTTTTTT.

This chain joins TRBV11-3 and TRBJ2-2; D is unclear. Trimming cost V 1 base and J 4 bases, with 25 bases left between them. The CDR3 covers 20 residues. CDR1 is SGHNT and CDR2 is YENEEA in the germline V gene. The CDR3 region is CASSLGYATRILRTTGELFF. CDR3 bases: TGTGCCAGCAGCTTAGGTTACGCGACTCGCATACTCAGAACCACCGGGGAGCTGTTTTTT.

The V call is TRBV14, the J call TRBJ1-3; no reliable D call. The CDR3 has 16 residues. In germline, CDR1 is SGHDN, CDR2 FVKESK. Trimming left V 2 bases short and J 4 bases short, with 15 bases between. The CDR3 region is CASSQNRVRGGNTIYF. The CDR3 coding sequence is TGTGCCAGCAGCCAAAACCGAGTTCGAGGGGGAAACACCATATATTTT.